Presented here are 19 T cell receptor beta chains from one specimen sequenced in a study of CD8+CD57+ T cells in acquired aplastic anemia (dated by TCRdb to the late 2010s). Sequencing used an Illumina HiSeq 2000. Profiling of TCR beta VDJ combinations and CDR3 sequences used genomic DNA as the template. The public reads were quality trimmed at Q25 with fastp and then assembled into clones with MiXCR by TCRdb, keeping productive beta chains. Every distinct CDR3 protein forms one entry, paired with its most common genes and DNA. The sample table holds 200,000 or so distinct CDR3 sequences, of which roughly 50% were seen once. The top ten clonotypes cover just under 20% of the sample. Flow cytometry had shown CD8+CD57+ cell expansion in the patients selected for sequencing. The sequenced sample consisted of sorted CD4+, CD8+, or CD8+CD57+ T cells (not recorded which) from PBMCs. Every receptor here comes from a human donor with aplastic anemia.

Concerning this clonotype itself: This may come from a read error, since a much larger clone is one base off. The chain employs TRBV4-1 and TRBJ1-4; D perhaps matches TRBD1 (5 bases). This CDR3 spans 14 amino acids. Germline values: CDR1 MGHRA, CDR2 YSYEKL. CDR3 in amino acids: CASSQVRDNGKLFF. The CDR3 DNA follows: TGCGCCAGCAGCCAAGTCAGGGATAATGGAAAACTGTTTTTT.

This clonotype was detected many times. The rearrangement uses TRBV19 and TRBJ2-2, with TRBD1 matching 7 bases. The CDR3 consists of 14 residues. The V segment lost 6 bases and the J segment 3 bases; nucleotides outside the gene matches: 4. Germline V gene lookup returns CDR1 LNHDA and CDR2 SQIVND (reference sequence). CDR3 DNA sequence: TGTGCCAGTAGCCCGACAGGGTACACCGGGGAGCTGTTTTTT. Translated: CASSPTGYTGELFF.

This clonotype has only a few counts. CDR3 region: CASSRTTGGTDTQYF. CDR3 nucleotide sequence: TGTGCCAGCAGTAGAACGACAGGGGGCACAGATACGCAGTATTTT. The chain has TRBV25-1 and TRBJ2-3; 8 bases align to TRBD1. The CDR3 extends over 15 amino acids. Germline trimming cut 5 bases from V and 1 base from J; bases unmatched to any gene: 5. Germline V gene lookup returns CDR1 MGHDK and CDR2 SYGVNS.

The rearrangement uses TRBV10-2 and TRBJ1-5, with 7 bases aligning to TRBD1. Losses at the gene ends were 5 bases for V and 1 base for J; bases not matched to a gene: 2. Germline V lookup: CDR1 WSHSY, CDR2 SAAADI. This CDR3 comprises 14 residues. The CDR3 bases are TGCGCCAGCAGTTTCAGGGGGAGCAATCAGCCCCAGCATTTT. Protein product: CASSFRGSNQPQHF.

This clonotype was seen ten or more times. CDR3: CASSRGLAGSYEQYF. The DNA for the CDR3 is TGTGCCAGTAGTAGGGGACTAGCGGGGTCCTACGAGCAGTACTTC. This chain uses TRBV19 with TRBJ2-7, with 13 positions matching TRBD2. Germline assignment: CDR1 LNHDA and CDR2 SQIVND (reference sequence). V trimming: 4 bases; J trimming: 1 base; junction bases outside the gene matches: 1. CDR3 length equals 15 residues.

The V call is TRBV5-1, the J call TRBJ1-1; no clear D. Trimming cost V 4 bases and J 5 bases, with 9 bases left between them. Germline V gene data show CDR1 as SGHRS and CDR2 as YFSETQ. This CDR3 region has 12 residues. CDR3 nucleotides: TGCGCCAGCAGCGGGGAGGGAACTGAAGCTTTCTTT. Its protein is CASSGEGTEAFF.

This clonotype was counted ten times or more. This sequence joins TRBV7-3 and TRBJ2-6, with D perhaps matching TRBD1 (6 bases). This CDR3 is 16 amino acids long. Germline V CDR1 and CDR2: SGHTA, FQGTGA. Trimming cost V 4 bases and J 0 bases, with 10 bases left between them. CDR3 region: CASSSGDRSGANVLTF. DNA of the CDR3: TGTGCCAGCAGCTCAGGGGACCGCTCTGGGGCCAACGTCCTGACTTTC.

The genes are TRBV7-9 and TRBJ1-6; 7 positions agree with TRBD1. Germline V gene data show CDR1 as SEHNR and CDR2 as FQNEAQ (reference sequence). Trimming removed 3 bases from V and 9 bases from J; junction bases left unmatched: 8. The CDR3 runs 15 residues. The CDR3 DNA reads TGTGCCAGCAGCTTCGTAGGGGGCGGCCCTTCACCCCTCCACTTT. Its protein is CASSFVGGGPSPLHF.

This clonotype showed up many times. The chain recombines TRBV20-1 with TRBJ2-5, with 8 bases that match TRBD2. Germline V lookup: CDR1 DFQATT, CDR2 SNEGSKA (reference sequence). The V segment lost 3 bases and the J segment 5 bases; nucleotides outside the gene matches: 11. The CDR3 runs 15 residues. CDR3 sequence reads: CSARSSGGARETQYF. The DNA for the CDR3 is TGCAGTGCTAGGTCGTCCGGGGGGGCTCGGGAGACCCAGTACTTC.

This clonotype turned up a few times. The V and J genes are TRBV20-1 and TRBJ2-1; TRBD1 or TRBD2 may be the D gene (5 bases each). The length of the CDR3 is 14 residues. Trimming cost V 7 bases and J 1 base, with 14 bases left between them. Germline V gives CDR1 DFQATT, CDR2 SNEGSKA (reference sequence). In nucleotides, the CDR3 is TGCAGTGGTGGGGCTAGCAGTTCCTACAATGAGCAGTTCTTC. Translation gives CSGGASSSYNEQFF.

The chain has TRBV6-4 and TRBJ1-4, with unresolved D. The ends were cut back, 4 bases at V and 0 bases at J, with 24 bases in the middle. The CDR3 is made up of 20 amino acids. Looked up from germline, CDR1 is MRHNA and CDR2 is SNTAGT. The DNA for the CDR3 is TGTGCCAGCAGTGGGGAAAATCCCCGGGAGAAGGATGCAACTAATGAAAAACTGTTTTTT. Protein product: CASSGENPREKDATNEKLFF.

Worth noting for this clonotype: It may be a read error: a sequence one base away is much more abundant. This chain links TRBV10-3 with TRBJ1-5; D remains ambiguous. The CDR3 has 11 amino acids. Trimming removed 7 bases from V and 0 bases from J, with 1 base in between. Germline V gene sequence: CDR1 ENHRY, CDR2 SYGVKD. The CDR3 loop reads CAINSNQPQHF. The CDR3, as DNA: TGTGCCATCAATAGCAATCAGCCCCAGCATTTT.

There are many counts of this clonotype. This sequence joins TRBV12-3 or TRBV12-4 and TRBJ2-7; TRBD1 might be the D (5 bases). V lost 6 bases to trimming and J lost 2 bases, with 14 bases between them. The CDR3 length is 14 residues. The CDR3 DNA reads TGTGCCAGCAGCGAAGAGACAGTTCCCTACGAGCAGTACTTC. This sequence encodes CASSEETVPYEQYF.

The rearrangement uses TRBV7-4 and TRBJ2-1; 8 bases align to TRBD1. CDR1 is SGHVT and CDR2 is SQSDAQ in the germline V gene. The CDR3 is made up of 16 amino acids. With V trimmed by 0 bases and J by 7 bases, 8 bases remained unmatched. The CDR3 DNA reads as TGTGCCAGCAGCTTAGCGATCAGGGGGCTTAGGAATGAGCAGTTCTTC. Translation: CASSLAIRGLRNEQFF.

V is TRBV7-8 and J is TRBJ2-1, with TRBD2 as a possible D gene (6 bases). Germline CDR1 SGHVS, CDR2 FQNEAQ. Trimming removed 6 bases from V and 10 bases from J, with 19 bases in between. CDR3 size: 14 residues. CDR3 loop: CASSSGTRNVEQFF. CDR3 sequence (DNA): TGTGCCAGCAGTTCCGGGACTCGGAATGTGGAGCAGTTCTTC.

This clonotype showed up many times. The chain's CDR3 is CASSYLGNSPLHF. The CDR3 DNA is TGTGCCAGCAGTTATTTGGGGAATTCACCCCTCCACTTT. The rearrangement links TRBV6-5 to TRBJ1-6, with D hard to call. The CDR3 length is 13 residues. Germline V gives CDR1 MNHEY, CDR2 SVGAGI. V shed 3 bases and J shed 7 bases, with 7 bases lying between them.

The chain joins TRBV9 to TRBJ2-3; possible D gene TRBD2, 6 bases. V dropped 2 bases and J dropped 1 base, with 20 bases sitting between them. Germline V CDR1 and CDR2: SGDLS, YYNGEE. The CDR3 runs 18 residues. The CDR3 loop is CASSVSNRDSAGTDTQYF. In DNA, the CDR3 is TGTGCCAGCAGCGTGAGCAACCGGGACTCGGCGGGCACAGATACGCAGTATTTT.

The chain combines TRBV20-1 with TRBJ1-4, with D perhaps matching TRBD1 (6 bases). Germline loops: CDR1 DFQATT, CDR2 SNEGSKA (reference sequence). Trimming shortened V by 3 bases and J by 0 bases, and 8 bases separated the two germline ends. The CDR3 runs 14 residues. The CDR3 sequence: CSASKGATNEKLFF. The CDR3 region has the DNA TGCAGTGCTAGTAAGGGGGCAACTAATGAAAAACTGTTTTTT.

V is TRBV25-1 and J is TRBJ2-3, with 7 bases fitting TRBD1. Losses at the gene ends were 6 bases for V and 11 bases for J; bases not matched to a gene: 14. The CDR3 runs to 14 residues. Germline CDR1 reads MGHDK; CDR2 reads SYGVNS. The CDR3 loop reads CASSFRDSYNEQYF. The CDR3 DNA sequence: TGTGCCAGCAGCTTCAGGGACAGCTACAATGAGCAGTATTTT. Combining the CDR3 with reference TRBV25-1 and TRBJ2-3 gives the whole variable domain EADIYQTPRYLVIGTGKKITLECSQTMGHDKMYWYQQDPGMELHLIHYSYGVNSTEKGDLSSESTVSRIRTEHFPLTLESARPSHTSQYLCASSFRDSYNEQYFGPGTRLTVL.